The rows below give T cell receptor beta chains drawn from one sample of a study of T cell changes during pregnancy in multiple sclerosis. Sequencing used immunoSEQ multiplex PCR; TCRdb keeps in-frame clones, though not all of them. Here the sample spans 40,000 to 50,000 clones, approximately 94% being singletons. The specimen was CD8+ T cells from peripheral blood mononuclear cells, collected in the third trimester of pregnancy. The receptors were gathered from a female donor with multiple sclerosis, enrolled in a pregnancy study. Each CDR3 is given with its conserved first and last residue. The order of the fields is V gene, J gene, CDR3 protein.

v_gene: TRBV9
j_gene: TRBJ2-3
CDR3aa: CASSVSGGVGDTQYF

v_gene: TRBV14
j_gene: TRBJ2-7
CDR3aa: CASSPVWTGSYEQYF

v_gene: TRBV28
j_gene: TRBJ2-7
CDR3aa: CASSLSAGNSYEQYF

v_gene: TRBV10-3
j_gene: TRBJ2-2
CDR3aa: CAISESYGGELFF

v_gene: TRBV13
j_gene: TRBJ2-3
CDR3aa: CASSLPGDSTDTQYF

v_gene: TRBV7-2
j_gene: TRBJ2-2
CDR3aa: CASSLVSGGPGTGELFF

v_gene: TRBV11-2
j_gene: TRBJ2-7
CDR3aa: CASSYPLTGQNLYEQYF

v_gene: TRBV1
j_gene: TRBJ2-5
CDR3aa: CTSSQEREGQETQYF

v_gene: TRBV5-1
j_gene: TRBJ2-2
CDR3aa: CASSLAAGNTGELFF

v_gene: TRBV7-9
j_gene: TRBJ1-2
CDR3aa: CASSLDGTGIYGYTF

v_gene: TRBV29-1
j_gene: TRBJ2-1
CDR3aa: CSVPRDGGNNEQFF

v_gene: TRBV9
j_gene: TRBJ2-1
CDR3aa: CASSKGRDLDNEQFF

v_gene: TRBV11-2
j_gene: TRBJ2-7
CDR3aa: CASSLETGYEQYF

v_gene: TRBV9
j_gene: TRBJ2-1
CDR3aa: CASSVEVGGLYNEQFF

v_gene: TRBV5-6
j_gene: TRBJ1-2
CDR3aa: CASSGLDSLYGYTF

v_gene: TRBV7-2
j_gene: TRBJ2-1
CDR3aa: CASSSSLAPYNEQFF

v_gene: TRBV2
j_gene: TRBJ2-3
CDR3aa: CASSLGTSGKDTQYF

v_gene: TRBV9
j_gene: TRBJ2-5
CDR3aa: CASSGTGTGGHQETQYF

v_gene: TRBV19
j_gene: TRBJ2-7
CDR3aa: CASSTGDLQYF

v_gene: TRBV2
j_gene: TRBJ2-2
CDR3aa: CASSERQGGGELFF

v_gene: TRBV7-6
j_gene: TRBJ1-1
CDR3aa: CASSLAGTGEVNTEAFF

v_gene: TRBV7-2
j_gene: TRBJ1-5
CDR3aa: CASSPQGLGLSQPQHF

v_gene: TRBV5-5
j_gene: TRBJ2-5
CDR3aa: CASSHPGETQYF

v_gene: TRBV2
j_gene: TRBJ1-2
CDR3aa: CARKGTGGFGYTF

v_gene: TRBV7-9
j_gene: TRBJ1-1
CDR3aa: CASSLSRANTEAFF

v_gene: TRBV5-6
j_gene: TRBJ1-5
CDR3aa: CASSSEFQPQHF

v_gene: TRBV4-2
j_gene: TRBJ2-7
CDR3aa: CASSQETGEPYEQYF

v_gene: TRBV7-2
j_gene: TRBJ2-7
CDR3aa: CASSLRDLSYEQYF

v_gene: TRBV28
j_gene: TRBJ2-7
CDR3aa: CASSLNRGRRYEQYF

v_gene: TRBV6-6
j_gene: TRBJ2-1
CDR3aa: CASTNLTSGRYNEQFF

v_gene: TRBV13
j_gene: TRBJ2-7
CDR3aa: CASSATTGGYEQYF

v_gene: TRBV10-2
j_gene: TRBJ1-1
CDR3aa: CASSEGRVVNTEAFF

v_gene: TRBV5-6
j_gene: TRBJ1-1
CDR3aa: CASSLVGAENTEAFF

v_gene: TRBV6-6
j_gene: TRBJ2-7
CDR3aa: CASSLTRALSEQYF

v_gene: TRBV30
j_gene: TRBJ2-7
CDR3aa: CAWSLRREQYF

v_gene: TRBV10-3
j_gene: TRBJ2-5
CDR3aa: CATGTSGETQYF

v_gene: TRBV7-9
j_gene: TRBJ2-1
CDR3aa: CASTDSRTGGFYNEQFF

v_gene: TRBV5-4
j_gene: TRBJ2-3
CDR3aa: CASSLQGGGTDTQYF

v_gene: TRBV29-1
j_gene: TRBJ2-5
CDR3aa: CSVGPGKTQYF

v_gene: TRBV7-9
j_gene: TRBJ2-5
CDR3aa: CASSSGRVGETQYF

v_gene: TRBV27
j_gene: TRBJ2-1
CDR3aa: CASSRRGVYNEQFF

v_gene: TRBV11-2
j_gene: TRBJ2-7
CDR3aa: CASSSPGQGVHEQYF

v_gene: TRBV2
j_gene: TRBJ2-7
CDR3aa: CASSPGTGSYEQYF

v_gene: TRBV15
j_gene: TRBJ2-7
CDR3aa: CATSRELAASTYEQYF

v_gene: TRBV27
j_gene: TRBJ2-7
CDR3aa: CASSLSGFLYEQYF

v_gene: TRBV13
j_gene: TRBJ1-3
CDR3aa: CASSFGQGFGNTIYF

v_gene: TRBV27
j_gene: TRBJ1-2
CDR3aa: CASSFRGTGERGYGYTF

v_gene: TRBV9
j_gene: TRBJ2-7
CDR3aa: CASSVGSSYEQYF

v_gene: TRBV28
j_gene: TRBJ2-2
CDR3aa: CASSTQTLAGIVPGELFF

v_gene: TRBV2
j_gene: TRBJ2-3
CDR3aa: CASSQGGAGDTQYF

v_gene: TRBV4-2
j_gene: TRBJ1-1
CDR3aa: CASSQVGSPGMDTEAFF

v_gene: TRBV27
j_gene: TRBJ2-1
CDR3aa: CASTGGLYNEQFF

v_gene: TRBV19
j_gene: TRBJ2-3
CDR3aa: CASSPWTSGSTDTQYF